These 32 T cell receptor beta chains were all obtained from the same sample, sequenced in a study of blood T cells in healthy people across ages (dated by TCRdb to between 2015 and 2017). Library preparation used 5' RACE. Sequencing was carried out with an Illumina HiSeq 2500. A second PCR of about 6 to 11 cycles was performed with a sample-barcoded 5' primer and a J-beta primer mix. TCRdb reprocessing: public reads trimmed at Q25 with fastp, clones called with MiXCR, in-frame beta chains kept. CDR3 protein duplicates are merged, each entry listing the most common genes and DNA. The sample profile shows some 1.5 million distinct CDR3 sequences; approximately 30% of them were found once. The ten largest clonotypes hold roughly 8% of the sample. The sample was blood. The source is a woman between 25 and 40 years old in good health.

This clonotype turned up a few times. The rearrangement uses TRBV20-1 and TRBJ1-1, with 12 positions matching TRBD1. Per the germline V gene, CDR1 is DFQATT and CDR2 is SNEGSKA (reference sequence). Trimming cost V 1 base and J 6 bases; bases outside gene matches: 3. This CDR3 is built from 14 residues. The CDR3 loop is CSARGDRGHPEAFF. CDR3 coding DNA: TGCAGTGCTAGAGGGGACAGGGGGCACCCTGAAGCTTTCTTT.

This clonotype appeared once. CDR3 sequence reads: CASRAGGKTDTQYF. The CDR3 region has the DNA TGTGCCAGCAGGGCGGGGGGGAAGACAGATACGCAGTATTTT. The chain carries TRBV12-3 or TRBV12-4 and TRBJ2-3; 9 bases match TRBD2. V trimming: 6 bases; J trimming: 3 bases; junction bases outside the gene matches: 4. The CDR3 is 14 residues long.

V is TRBV25-1 and J is TRBJ1-2, with 7 bases that match TRBD1. J lost 4 bases, V lost 3 bases, and 11 bases had no gene match. Per the germline V gene, CDR1 is MGHDK and CDR2 is SYGVNS. This CDR3 spans 16 amino acids. DNA for the CDR3: TGTGCCAGCAGTGAGGGGGACAGTGTTGTTTTCTATGGCTACACCTTC. Amino acids: CASSEGDSVVFYGYTF.

The chain joins TRBV7-6 to TRBJ2-7; 14 bases match TRBD2. The germline CDR1 and CDR2 sequences are SGHVS and FNYEAQ. V lost 4 bases to trimming and J lost 6 bases; unmatched junction nucleotides: 2. This CDR3 is built from 14 residues. CDR3 nucleotide sequence: TGTGCCAGCAGCTCGACTAGCGGGAGGGCCGAGCAGTACTTC. Its protein is CASSSTSGRAEQYF. Filled out from reference TRBV7-6 and TRBJ2-7, the complete variable domain reads GAGVSQSPRYKVTKRGQDVALRCDPISGHVSLYWYRQALGQGPEFLTYFNYEAQQDKSGLPNDRFSAERPEGSISTLTIQRTEQRDSAMYRCASSSTSGRAEQYFGPGTRLTVT.

This clonotype was seen only a few times. The chain couples TRBV15 to TRBJ2-5; a possible D gene is TRBD2 (6 bases). The V gene's germline CDR1 is LNHNV and CDR2 YYDKDF (reference sequence). V was cut by 0 bases and J by 1 base, with 9 bases left in between. The CDR3 totals 15 residues. In nucleotides, the CDR3 is TGTGCCACCAGCAGAGAGGGCGGGACCCAAGAGACCCAGTACTTC. Protein sequence: CATSREGGTQETQYF.

In its sample, this clonotype was seen many times. This chain uses TRBV20-1 with TRBJ2-7; 12 nucleotides align to TRBD2. Unmatched junction bases numbered 11, after V lost 1 base and J lost 4 bases. This CDR3 is 17 amino acids long. Germline CDR1 and CDR2: DFQATT and SNEGSKA (reference sequence). Here the CDR3 reads CSARGRLAGARVYEQYF. In nucleotides, the CDR3 is TGCAGTGCTAGAGGGCGACTAGCGGGGGCCAGAGTTTACGAGCAGTACTTC.

The chain combines TRBV19 with TRBJ1-2; D might be TRBD1 (5 bases). CDR3 length: 15 amino acids. Germline V gene data show CDR1 as LNHDA and CDR2 as SQIVND (reference sequence). The germline V and J ends were trimmed by 3 bases and 4 bases, with 15 bases remaining between them. This chain's CDR3 is CASSIVPGLGYGYTF. Here the CDR3 DNA reads TGTGCCAGTAGTATCGTCCCGGGACTGGGCTATGGCTACACCTTC.

This clonotype has just a few counts. The chain has TRBV28 and TRBJ1-3; no firm D call. The CDR3 loop spans 13 amino acids. Germline loops: CDR1 MDHEN, CDR2 SYDVKM. Trimming cost V 7 bases and J 0 bases, with 7 bases left between them. The CDR3 reads CASNTVSGNTIYF. CDR3 bases: TGTGCCAGCAATACTGTCTCTGGAAACACCATATATTTT.

As concerns this clonotype: Compared with germline, one end of the junction differs, possibly owing to a read error. The rearrangement uses TRBV12-5 and TRBJ2-5; D is possibly TRBD1 or TRBD2 (6 bases each). From germline, CDR1 is LGHNT and CDR2 FRNRAP. The CDR3 extends over 13 amino acids. CDR3 sequence reads: CASGLRGEVTQYF. The CDR3 DNA sequence: TGTGCTAGTGGTTTAAGGGGGGAGGTGACCCAGTACTTT.

V usage is TRBV12-3 or TRBV12-4 and J usage is TRBJ2-1, with TRBD2 matching 10 bases. This CDR3 contains 17 residues. With 4 bases clipped from V and 10 bases from J, the junction kept 16 bases outside the gene matches. The CDR3 DNA sequence: TGTGCCAGCAGTTCCTCGGAACTAGCGGGAACTTCAATGGAGCAGTTCTTC. As protein: CASSSSELAGTSMEQFF.

The chain combines TRBV15 with TRBJ1-5; maybe TRBD1 (5 bases). Trimming took off 0 bases at V and 0 bases at J, with 9 bases between the two ends. Germline-derived CDR1 and CDR2 are LNHNV and YYDKDF (reference sequence). The CDR3 spans 16 residues. CDR3 bases: TGTGCCACCAGCAGAGATTTCGGGACTAGCAATCAGCCCCAGCATTTT. This codes for CATSRDFGTSNQPQHF.

The chain links TRBV5-1 to TRBJ2-7, with a weak D call TRBD2 (5 bases). The J call may be mistaken, given a closer DNA end match to TRBJ2-5. The CDR3 runs 15 residues. Looked up from germline, CDR1 is SGHRS and CDR2 is YFSETQ. The CDR3 here is CASSSYDPEVETQYF. Here the CDR3 DNA reads TGCGCCAGCAGCTCATACGACCCGGAGGTAGAGACCCAGTACTTC.

The J gene is TRBJ2-1, the V gene TRBV12-3 or TRBV12-4; 7 nucleotides line up with TRBD2. The CDR3 loop spans 16 amino acids. V lost 9 bases, J lost 2 bases, and 13 bases stayed unmatched. CDR3 sequence (DNA): TGTGCCAGTTGGGGGGGGTCGGGAGACCCCTACAATGAGCAGTTCTTC. Its protein is CASWGGSGDPYNEQFF.

Only a few counts were recorded for this clonotype. The genes are TRBV7-9 and TRBJ2-6, with D hard to call. Trimming removed 5 bases at V and 0 bases at J, with 14 bases between. The CDR3 contains 17 residues. Germline values: CDR1 SEHNR, CDR2 FQNEAQ (reference sequence). CDR3 sequence reads: CASSLTPQVSGANVLTF. CDR3 bases: TGTGCCAGCAGCCTGACTCCCCAAGTCTCTGGGGCCAACGTCCTGACTTTC.

In regard to this clonotype: A much larger clone differs from this one at a single base, so this may be a read error. The chain joins TRBV5-6 to TRBJ2-7; 9 nucleotides line up with TRBD1. The V gene's germline CDR1 is SGHDT and CDR2 YYEEEE. Trimming at V came to 4 bases and at J to 5 bases, leaving 7 bases not matched to a gene. The CDR3 is 14 amino acids. The CDR3 loop reads CASSLPGTGNEQYF. Written as DNA, the CDR3 is TGTGCCAGCAGCCTGCCCGGGACAGGGAACGAGCAGTACTTC.

The gene calls are TRBV20-1 and TRBJ2-5; TRBD2 agrees at 8 bases. J lost 5 bases, V lost 0 bases, and 11 bases had no gene match. The V gene's germline CDR1 is DFQATT and CDR2 SNEGSKA (reference sequence). The CDR3 has 16 residues. The CDR3 sequence: CSARDGDGGASETQYF. Written as DNA, the CDR3 is TGCAGTGCTAGAGATGGGGACGGGGGGGCGAGTGAGACCCAGTACTTC.

CDR3 DNA: TGCAGTGCTAGAGGTGGGGGAGGGGAGGACATTCAGTACTTC. Amino acids: CSARGGGGEDIQYF. V is TRBV20-1 and J is TRBJ2-4, with 7 bases matching TRBD2. Trimming removed 1 base from V and 8 bases from J; junction bases left unmatched: 8. The CDR3 loop spans 14 amino acids. Germline V lookup: CDR1 DFQATT, CDR2 SNEGSKA (reference sequence).

Only a few counts were recorded for this clonotype. V usage is TRBV2 and J usage is TRBJ2-3; TRBD1 might be the D (6 bases). V lost 4 bases and J lost 2, with 13 bases in between. This CDR3 contains 15 residues. From germline, CDR1 is SNHLY and CDR2 FYNNEI. The CDR3 DNA is TGTGCCAGCAGTGCCCAGGGGCTAGACACAGATACGCAGTATTTT. Translated, it gives CASSAQGLDTDTQYF.

The V and J genes are TRBV6-2 or TRBV6-3 and TRBJ2-7; 9 bases align to TRBD1. V shed 6 bases and J 1 base; nucleotides not matched to a gene: 10. This CDR3 contains 16 residues. Per the germline V gene, CDR1 is MNHEY and CDR2 is SVGEGT. The CDR3 bases are TGTGCCAGCAGCCCCTACGGACAGGGGAGGTCCTACGAGCAGTACTTC. Amino acid sequence: CASSPYGQGRSYEQYF.

This chain uses TRBV7-2 with TRBJ2-5; D is unresolved. The CDR3 runs 13 residues. Germline-derived CDR1 and CDR2 are SGHTA and FQGNSA. V was shortened by 5 bases and J by 3 bases, with 10 bases between the two germline ends. DNA of the CDR3: TGTGCCAGCAGCCTACAAACGGAAGAGACCCAGTACTTC. This translates into CASSLQTEETQYF.

This clonotype was observed a few times. The V gene is TRBV20-1, the J gene TRBJ1-2; 7 nucleotides match TRBD1. V trimming: 6 bases; J trimming: 7 bases; junction bases outside the gene matches: 5. Germline assignment: CDR1 DFQATT and CDR2 SNEGSKA (reference sequence). The CDR3 has 11 residues. The CDR3 reads CSAERGLGYTF. CDR3 DNA: TGCAGTGCGGAAAGGGGGCTTGGCTACACCTTC.

As concerns this clonotype: This may come from a read error, since a much larger clone is one base off. The chain carries TRBV9 and TRBJ2-3; D gene unclear. The germline V gene has CDR1 SGDLS and CDR2 YYNGEE. The CDR3 is made up of 16 amino acids. The CDR3 DNA is TGTACCAGCAGCGTAGAAAGCCTAACCAGAACAGATACGCAGTATTTT. Protein product: CTSSVESLTRTDTQYF.

This clonotype was seen a few times. The chain links TRBV11-2 to TRBJ2-2, with D maybe TRBD1 (6 bases). V lost 1 base and J 7 bases, leaving 10 bases between the germline ends. From germline, CDR1 is SGHAT and CDR2 FQNNGV. The CDR3 contains 14 residues. The CDR3 reads CASSLAGQGGELFF. The CDR3 nucleotides are TGTGCCAGCAGCTTAGCGGGACAAGGCGGGGAGCTGTTTTTT.

V gene TRBV12-3 or TRBV12-4 combines with J gene TRBJ2-7; D may be TRBD2 (5 bases). The CDR3 loop spans 16 amino acids. V was clipped by 4 bases and J by 2 bases, with 18 bases between them. CDR3 residues: CASSSDMRRRAYEQYF. CDR3 nucleotides: TGTGCCAGCAGTTCCGATATGAGGAGGAGAGCCTACGAGCAGTACTTC.

This clonotype was seen a handful of times. The chain carries TRBV13 and TRBJ1-1; TRBD1 matches 9 bases. The CDR3 is 22 residues long. Germline CDR1 PRHDT, CDR2 FYEKMQ (reference sequence). V was pared by 4 bases and J by 1 base, with 25 bases of the junction left unmatched. DNA of the CDR3: TGTGCCAGCAGCTCCTCTATAAGGACGCACCCGGGACAGGGAATTCGGAACACTGAAGCTTTCTTT. Translating it yields CASSSSIRTHPGQGIRNTEAFF.

Notes on this clonotype: A much more abundant neighbour one base away suggests this may be a read error. The J gene is TRBJ2-1, the V gene TRBV25-1, with 8 bases that match TRBD1. V lost 5 bases to trimming and J lost 10 bases; unmatched junction nucleotides: 4. The CDR3 is 12 amino acids. The germline CDR1 and CDR2 sequences are MGHDK and SYGVNS. Here the CDR3 reads CASSIQGGEQFF. In DNA form, the CDR3 reads TGTGCCAGCAGTATACAGGGGGGCGAGCAGTTCTTC.

The chain joins TRBV6-1 to TRBJ2-3; no clear D. The CDR3 has 14 residues. CDR1 MNHNS and CDR2 SASEGT come from the germline V gene. Trimming took 7 bases from V and 1 from J, leaving 12 bases between them. In DNA form, the CDR3 reads TGTGCCAGCAAAGTCAGCACGGGCACAGATACGCAGTATTTT. Translation gives CASKVSTGTDTQYF.

On this clonotype: At one end the junction does not follow the germline gene, possibly because of a read error. The chain has TRBV20-1 and TRBJ1-2; D call uncertain. Germline loops: CDR1 DFQATT, CDR2 SNEGSKA (reference sequence). The CDR3 is 12 amino acids. The CDR3 loop is CRASPDPYGYTF. The CDR3 DNA sequence: TGCAGGGCTAGCCCCGATCCCTATGGCTACACCTTC.

J is TRBJ1-2 and V is TRBV30; a weak D match, TRBD1 (5 bases). The CDR3 loop spans 17 amino acids. V was shortened by 2 bases and J by 4 bases, with 23 bases between the two germline ends. CDR1 GTSNPN and CDR2 SVGIG come from the germline V gene (reference sequence). CDR3 sequence reads: CAWSTGLYLRNPYGYTF. The CDR3 nucleotides are TGTGCCTGGAGTACGGGACTGTACCTACGAAACCCCTATGGCTACACCTTC.

This clonotype was detected a few times. This chain connects TRBV7-2 to TRBJ1-6; possible D gene TRBD1, 6 bases. The CDR3 contains 13 residues. Germline V gene sequence: CDR1 SGHTA, CDR2 FQGNSA. V was cut by 2 bases and J by 11 bases, with 10 bases left in between. This CDR3 reads CASSLRGAAPLHF. CDR3 bases: TGTGCCAGCAGCTTACGGGGGGCCGCACCCCTCCACTTT.

This clonotype has a count of ten or more. The chain links TRBV2 to TRBJ1-5; 9 bases fit TRBD1. The V and J ends lost 3 bases and 5 bases, in that order; junction bases with no gene match: 2. Germline V CDR1 and CDR2: SNHLY, FYNNEI. The CDR3 has 14 amino acids. The CDR3: CASSEGTGHQPQHF. The CDR3, as DNA: TGTGCCAGCAGTGAGGGGACAGGGCATCAGCCCCAGCATTTT.

This clonotype was detected ten times or more. This sequence joins TRBV29-1 and TRBJ2-3; D gene unclear. The CDR3 covers 14 residues. Germline V gene lookup returns CDR1 SQVTM and CDR2 ANQGSEA. V gave up 7 bases and J gave up 4 bases, with 18 bases separating them. The CDR3 here is CSAATGTIPDTQYF. CDR3 nucleotides: TGCAGCGCCGCAACCGGCACGATCCCAGATACGCAGTATTTT.